Below, 20 T cell receptor beta chains from the same sample are listed, as sequenced in a study of CXCR3-negative and CXCR3-positive naive CD8 T cells (dated by TCRdb to between 2019 and 2020). The data were produced on a NextSeq 550. The Human TCR Profiling Kit (MiLaboratory) was used to make UMI-labeled 5' RACE TRB cDNA libraries. TCRdb reprocessed the public reads and reports one entry per CDR3 protein sequence, without DNA. The table of this sample itemizes under 150,000 distinct CDR3 sequences. The ten largest clonotypes hold 0.25% to 0.3% of the sample. What the research found in general, with its limitations: Compared with CXCR3-negative naive cells, CXCR3-positive naive cells had TRB CDR3s with higher hydrophobicity (lower Kidera factor 4), lower energy, and higher strength and volume indices.

No cognate antigen is known for these TCRs. The sample comprised naive CXCR3+ CD8+ T cells from blood. The cell subset or site label, read with the paper, signifies: CD45RO-CCR7+CD27+CD95- naive CD8+ T cells expressing CXCR3 (TNR3+). These receptors came from a human donor in good health. Some clones in this sample may be carry-over from other donors' samples.

CDR3 sequence: CSAPNLGAGTEAFF. The J gene is TRBJ1-1, the V gene TRBV29-1; the D gene TCRdb calls, TRBD1, cannot be checked with no DNA. Germline assignment: CDR1 SQVTM and CDR2 ANQGSEA. The CDR3 covers 14 residues.

The chain carries TRBV5-5 and TRBJ1-5; the D call of TRBD1 rests on TCRdb alone, since no DNA is present to check it. CDR1 is SGHKS and CDR2 is YYEKEE in the germline V gene (reference sequence). The CDR3 loop spans 14 amino acids. The CDR3 sequence is CASSPDSIHQPQHF.

The V and J genes are TRBV28 and TRBJ2-7; TCRdb selects TRBD1, and the lack of DNA leaves this call unchecked. The CDR3 has 15 residues. Germline CDR1 and CDR2: MDHEN and SYDVKM. The CDR3 protein is CASSLWGDSSYEQYF.

The chain has TRBV7-6 and TRBJ2-7. CDR1 and CDR2 (germline): SGHVS, FNYEAQ. CDR3 length: 12 residues. This CDR3 reads CASSPHGGEQYF.

J is TRBJ2-5 and V is TRBV28; TCRdb gives TRBD1 as the D gene, but with no DNA this cannot be confirmed. The CDR3 length is 17 residues. The germline gives CDR1 MDHEN, CDR2 SYDVKM. The CDR3 is CASSPGTGTGVQETKYF.

V gene TRBV6-5 combines with J gene TRBJ2-3; the D call of TRBD2 rests on TCRdb alone, since no DNA is present to check it. This CDR3 spans 15 amino acids. The germline CDR1 and CDR2 sequences are MNHEY and SVGAGI. The CDR3 loop reads CASRLAVMGTDTQYF.

V and J are TRBV7-2 and TRBJ2-1; the TCRdb call, TRBD2, lacks DNA for checking. Germline CDR1 is SGHTA and CDR2 is FQGNSA. The CDR3 loop spans 15 amino acids. The CDR3 is CASSPGLDFLNEQFF. Looking up the rest from reference TRBV7-2 and TRBJ2-1 gives the full variable domain: GAGVSQSPSNKVTEKGKDVELRCDPISGHTALYWYRQSLGQGLEFLIYFQGNSAPDKSGLPSDRFSAERTGGSVSTLTIQRTQQEDSAVYLCASSPGLDFLNEQFFGPGTRLTVL.

This chain's CDR3 is CASSQLSGANNEQFF. The chain employs TRBV4-3 and TRBJ2-1; TCRdb outputs TRBD2, but without DNA this stays unchecked. Germline-derived CDR1 and CDR2 are LGHNA and YSLEER. This CDR3 region has 15 residues.

The chain has TRBV7-6 and TRBJ2-1; without DNA, the TCRdb call of TRBD1 cannot be checked. Per germline, CDR1 SGHVS and CDR2 FNYEAQ. The CDR3 has 16 amino acids. The CDR3 is CASSLGDTHSYNEQFF.

The rearrangement uses TRBV2 and TRBJ2-1; the TCRdb call, TRBD1, lacks DNA for checking. This CDR3 is 14 amino acids long. Germline CDR1 reads SNHLY; CDR2 reads FYNNEI. The CDR3 sequence: CASRTDLFYNEQFF.

This sequence joins TRBV6-6 and TRBJ1-5; TCRdb designates TRBD1, a call that cannot be tested without DNA. The CDR3 sequence is 17 residues long. Looked up from germline, CDR1 is MNHNY and CDR2 is SVGAGI (reference sequence). Here the CDR3 reads CASSSEGGHYSNQPQHF.

This chain connects TRBV4-1 to TRBJ2-1; TCRdb lists TRBD1, though no DNA is available to test this call. The CDR3 totals 15 residues. CDR1 is MGHRA and CDR2 is YSYEKL in the germline V gene. The chain's CDR3 is CASSPDISSYNEQFF.

The chain combines TRBV15 with TRBJ2-2; the D gene TCRdb calls, TRBD1, cannot be checked with no DNA. CDR1 and CDR2 from the germline V gene are LNHNV and YYDKDF (reference sequence). CDR3 length: 15 amino acids. The CDR3 reads CATSRIGQDTGELFF.

J is TRBJ1-1 and V is TRBV20-1; the TRBD1 assignment by TCRdb is unverifiable without DNA. CDR3 length: 16 amino acids. Germline assignment: CDR1 DFQATT and CDR2 SNEGSKA (reference sequence). The CDR3 spells CSASLWGAVVNTEAFF.

The rearrangement uses TRBV3-1 and TRBJ2-1; absent DNA, TCRdb's TRBD2 call cannot be checked. Germline-derived CDR1 and CDR2 are LGHDT and YNNKEL (reference sequence). CDR3 size: 14 residues. The CDR3 spells CASSYGLSDNEQFF.

The genes are TRBV29-1 and TRBJ2-1; there is no DNA to check the TCRdb D call of TRBD2. CDR1 and CDR2 from the germline V gene are SQVTM and ANQGSEA. The CDR3 is 13 amino acids. CDR3 loop: CSTGTSPYNEQFF.

The V call is TRBV2, the J call TRBJ2-2; TCRdb's D gene call, TRBD1, goes unchecked for lack of DNA. This CDR3 has 19 residues. Germline V gives CDR1 SNHLY, CDR2 FYNNEI. CDR3 sequence: CASRPGGDRESSNTGELFF. The full variable domain, its missing parts supplied by reference TRBV2 and TRBJ2-2, is EPEVTQTPSHQVTQMGQEVILRCVPISNHLYFYWYRQILGQKVEFLVSFYNNEISEKSEIFDDQFSVERPDGSNFTLKIRSTKLEDSAMYFCASRPGGDRESSNTGELFFGEGSRLTVL.

The chain combines TRBV9 with TRBJ1-2; as DNA is missing, the TRBD1 call by TCRdb cannot be tested. Germline values: CDR1 SGDLS, CDR2 YYNGEE. The CDR3 has 15 amino acids. This chain's CDR3 is CASSVGEPGNYGYTF.

The chain joins TRBV7-9 to TRBJ2-7; without DNA, the TCRdb call of TRBD1 cannot be checked. This CDR3 comprises 14 residues. Germline V gene sequence: CDR1 SEHNR, CDR2 FQNEAQ (reference sequence). The CDR3 protein is CASSRGFGTYEQYF.

The chain carries TRBV11-3 and TRBJ2-2; with no DNA, the TCRdb D assignment of TRBD1 cannot be verified. The CDR3 is 16 residues long. Looked up from germline, CDR1 is SGHNT and CDR2 is YENEEA. The CDR3 loop is CASSARGSLNTGELFF.